This T cell receptor beta chain came from a study of CD8 T cells in ankylosing spondylitis (TCRdb year 2017). A note on the overall study: The study set out to find disease-linked TCR variants by profiling T cell receptor beta repertoires in ankylosing spondylitis patients and healthy donors. The full study cohort comprised around 23 ankylosing spondylitis patients and about a hundred healthy donors. Peripheral blood was sampled, and synovial fluid was also collected from ankylosing spondylitis patients.

Comment on this clonotype: Its cognate antigen has yet to be identified. The record has no base qualities; no much larger clone is one base away.

Reading the germline V gene (reference sequence) gives CDR1 WNHNN and CDR2 SYGVQD. V sheds 5 bases and J sheds 1 base, leaving 16 bases between their ends. Inclusive of the bounding cysteine and phenylalanine, the CDR3 is 16 residues long. Just CDR3 DNA is preserved here, 48 bases in frame from base 1. For sequencing, an Illumina HiSeq 2500 was employed. TCR beta libraries were prepared by quantitative 5'-RACE with molecular barcodes. The paper's processing steps were these. A new computational method based on a probabilistic model of VDJ rearrangement was used to identify disease-linked TCR variants. TCRdb trimmed public reads at Q25 via fastp, called clones via MiXCR and kept in-frame beta chains. Rows matching on CDR3 protein sequence are summarized as one entry with the most common DNA and genes. For this entry, the V and J calls and clone size follow TCRdb and not the study's own pipeline. This sample holds 250,000 or so distinct CDR3 sequences; roughly a quarter were observed only once. The ten largest make up about 0.6% of the sample.

General study outcomes and caveats: Significant enrichment of the disease-linked clones was reported in matched synovial fluid samples from ankylosing spondylitis patients. Some motif variants were previously reported in synovial fluid and blood of reactive arthritis patients, suggesting common disease-initiation mechanisms. A TCR beta motif of eight highly homologous amino acid variants appeared characteristic of blood from ankylosing spondylitis patients. A CD8+ phenotype was shown by the disease-linked clones, which were found at relatively low frequencies in peripheral blood.

The sequenced material came from blood, either unsorted or a sorted T cell fraction (not recorded which). The source is a male donor with ankylosing spondylitis or in good health (not recorded which). Here the chain combines TRBV10-1 and TRBJ2-3; a weak D assignment points to TRBD1 (5 bases agree). The DNA is as follows: TGCGCCAGCAGTCGTCCAGGGTCCTTTGGCACAGATACGCAGTATTTT. Its coded protein is CASSRPGSFGTDTQYF.